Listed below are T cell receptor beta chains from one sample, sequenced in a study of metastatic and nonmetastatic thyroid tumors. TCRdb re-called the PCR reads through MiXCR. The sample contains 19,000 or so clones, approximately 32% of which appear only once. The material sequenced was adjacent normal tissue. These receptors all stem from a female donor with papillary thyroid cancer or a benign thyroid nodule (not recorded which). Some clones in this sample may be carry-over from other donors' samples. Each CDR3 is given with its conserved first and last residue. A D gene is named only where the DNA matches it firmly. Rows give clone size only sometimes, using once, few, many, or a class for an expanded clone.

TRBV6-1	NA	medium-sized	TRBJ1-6	CASGGQPNSPLHF	TGTGCCAGCGGAGGACAGCCAAATTCACCCCTCCACTTT
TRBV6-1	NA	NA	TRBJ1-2	CASRDPHRHFYGYTF	TGTGCCAGCAGGGACCCCCACAGGCACTTCTATGGCTACACCTTC
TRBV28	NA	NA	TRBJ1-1	CASRVPPEGRYTEAFF	TGTGCCAGCAGGGTCCCTCCCGAGGGTAGGTACACTGAAGCTTTCTTT
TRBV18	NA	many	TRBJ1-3	CASSPTALENTIYF	TGTGCCAGCTCACCGACCGCTCTGGAAAACACCATATATTTT
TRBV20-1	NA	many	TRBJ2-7	CSARNLDSSYEQYF	TGCAGTGCTCGTAATCTCGACAGCTCCTACGAGCAGTACTTC
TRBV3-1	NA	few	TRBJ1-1	CASSQDPPPGNTEAFF	TGTGCCAGCAGCCAAGATCCTCCTCCGGGGAACACTGAAGCTTTCTTT
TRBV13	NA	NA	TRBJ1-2	CASSLGSVEGYTF	TGTGCCAGCAGCTTAGGGTCGGTCGAGGGCTACACCTTC
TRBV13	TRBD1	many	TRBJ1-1	CASSLLRKDRGWTEAFF	TGTGCCAGCAGCTTACTTCGTAAAGACAGGGGGTGGACTGAAGCTTTCTTT
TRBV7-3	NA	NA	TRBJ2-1	CASSFRASSYNEQFF	TGTGCCAGCAGCTTCAGGGCTAGCTCCTACAATGAGCAGTTCTTC
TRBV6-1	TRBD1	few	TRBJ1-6	CASTVGTGDNSPLHF	TGTGCCAGCACGGTCGGGACAGGGGATAATTCACCCCTCCACTTT
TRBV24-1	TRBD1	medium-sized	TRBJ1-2	CATSEGGDRVNGYTF	TGTGCCACCAGTGAAGGGGGCGACAGGGTGAATGGCTACACCTTC
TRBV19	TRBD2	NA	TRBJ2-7	CASSSGRAHEQYF	TGTGCCAGCTCCAGCGGGAGGGCCCACGAGCAGTACTTC
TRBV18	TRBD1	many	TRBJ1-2	CASSPGTEPGYTF	TGTGCCAGCTCACCCGGGACAGAACCAGGCTACACCTTC
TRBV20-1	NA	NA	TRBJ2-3	CSALSRTDTQYF	TGCAGTGCTCTAAGCCGCACAGATACGCAGTATTTT
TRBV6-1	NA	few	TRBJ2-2	CASKGSGDSGELFF	TGTGCCAGCAAAGGTAGCGGAGATTCCGGGGAGCTGTTTTTT
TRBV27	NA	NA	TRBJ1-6	CASSFTGGRWDNSPHDF	TGTGCCAGCAGTTTCACGGGGGGCCGATGGGATAATTCACCCCACGACTTT
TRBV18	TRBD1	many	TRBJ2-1	CASSLGTGGLNEQFF	TGTGCCAGCTCACTCGGGACAGGGGGACTGAATGAGCAGTTCTTC
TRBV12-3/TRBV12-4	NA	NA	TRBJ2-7	CASTLDSHYEQYF	TGTGCCAGCACCTTGGACAGCCACTACGAGCAGTACTTC
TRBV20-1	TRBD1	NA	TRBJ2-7	CSARDSDRESYEQYF	TGCAGTGCTAGAGATTCGGACAGGGAATCCTACGAGCAGTACTTC
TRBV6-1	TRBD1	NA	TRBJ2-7	CASSVRGPYEQYF	TGTGCCAGCAGTGTCAGGGGGCCTTACGAGCAGTACTTC
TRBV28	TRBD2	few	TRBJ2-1	CASQPGTSGSNEQFF	TGTGCCAGCCAACCCGGGACTAGCGGGAGCAATGAGCAGTTCTTC
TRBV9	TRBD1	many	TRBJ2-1	CASSAPGTGKDEQFF	TGTGCCAGCAGCGCTCCCGGGACAGGGAAGGATGAGCAGTTCTTC
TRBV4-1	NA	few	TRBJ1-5	CASSQVLTGSSNQPQHF	TGCGCCAGCAGCCAAGTTCTCACAGGTTCTAGCAATCAGCCCCAGCATTTT
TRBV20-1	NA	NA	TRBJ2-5	CSARGAASRTAKETQYF	TGCAGTGCTAGGGGTGCTGCCTCGAGGACGGCTAAAGAGACCCAGTACTTC
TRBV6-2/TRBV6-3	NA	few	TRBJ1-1	CASSYAVGQMNTEAFF	TGTGCCAGCAGTTACGCAGTAGGACAGATGAACACTGAAGCTTTCTTT
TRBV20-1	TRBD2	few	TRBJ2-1	CSATLAGGSDNEQFF	TGCAGTGCCACACTAGCGGGAGGGTCTGACAATGAGCAGTTCTTC
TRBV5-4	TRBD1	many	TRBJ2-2	CASSRFSGGNTGELFF	TGTGCCAGCAGCCGTTTTTCAGGGGGCAACACCGGGGAGCTGTTTTTT
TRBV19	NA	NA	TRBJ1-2	CAGNPRAGRDYGYTF	TGTGCCGGTAACCCGCGGGCAGGGCGCGACTATGGCTACACCTTC
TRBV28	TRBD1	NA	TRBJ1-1	CASSLGQGIMNTEAFF	TGTGCCAGCAGTTTAGGACAGGGGATAATGAACACTGAAGCTTTCTTT
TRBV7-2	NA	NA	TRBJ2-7	CASSPQPGATYEQYF	TGTGCCAGCAGCCCTCAGCCGGGGGCAACCTACGAGCAGTACTTC
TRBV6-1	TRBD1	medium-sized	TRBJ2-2	CASNPRTGVNTGELFF	TGTGCCAGCAACCCTCGGACAGGGGTGAACACCGGGGAGCTGTTTTTT
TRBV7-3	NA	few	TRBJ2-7	CASNPLWEQYF	TGTGCCAGCAACCCTCTCTGGGAGCAGTACTTC
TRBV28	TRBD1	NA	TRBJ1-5	CASRRDRGSWQPQHF	TGTGCCAGCAGACGGGACAGGGGTTCTTGGCAGCCCCAGCATTTT
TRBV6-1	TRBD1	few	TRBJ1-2	CASTLRTGGDGYTF	TGTGCCAGCACCCTCAGGACAGGAGGGGATGGCTACACCTTC
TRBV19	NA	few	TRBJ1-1	CASSIDRTTEAFF	TGTGCCAGTAGTATAGACCGGACTACTGAAGCTTTCTTT
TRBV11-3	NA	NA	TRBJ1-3	CASSLEYGTTIYF	TGTGCCAGCAGCTTAGAGTATGGAACCACCATATATTTT
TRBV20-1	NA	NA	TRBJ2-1	CSARDEMGDEQFF	TGCAGTGCTAGAGATGAGATGGGGGATGAGCAGTTCTTC